This is a list of T cell receptor beta chains from one sample in a study of blood T cell repertoires in COVID-19. Generated by immunoSEQ multiplex PCR, the TCRdb table keeps only in-frame clones and is missing some. The sample contains 150,000 to 170,000 clones, roughly four fifths of which appear only once. Sequencing was carried out using peripheral blood. These receptor sequences come from a woman between 55 and 75 years old with acute or convalescent COVID-19. Each CDR3 is given with its conserved first and last residue. D genes are given only for firm matches. Rows may omit the clone size; those that give it use once, few, many or a size class.

V,J,D,size,CDR3,DNA
TRBV5-1,TRBJ1-3,NA,NA,CASSLRTASSGNTIYF,TGCGCCAGCAGCTTGAGGACAGCGAGCTCTGGAAACACCATATATTTT
TRBV7-3,TRBJ1-4,TRBD1,few,CASSSTGGLATNEKLFF,TGTGCCAGCAGCTCTACAGGGGGCCTCGCAACTAATGAAAAACTGTTTTTT
TRBV19,TRBJ1-3,NA,NA,CASSVVSGNTIYF,TGTGCCAGTAGCGTCGTCTCTGGAAACACCATATATTTT
TRBV2,TRBJ1-2,TRBD1,NA,CASIKTDRGYGYTF,TGTGCCAGCATAAAAACGGACAGGGGCTATGGCTACACCTTC
TRBV30,TRBJ1-2,TRBD1,once,CAWTGDRLGYTF,TGTGCCTGGACCGGGGACAGGCTAGGCTACACCTTC
TRBV29-1,TRBJ2-5,NA,NA,CSVYDRHVQETQYF,TGCAGCGTATATGACAGACACGTTCAAGAGACCCAGTACTTC
TRBV10-2,TRBJ1-2,TRBD1,NA,CASSEGQVILSGYTF,TGCGCCAGCAGTGAGGGACAGGTTATATTGAGTGGCTACACCTTC
TRBV6-6,TRBJ1-2,TRBD1,NA,CASSRESDRLGGYTF,TGTGCCAGCAGTAGGGAGTCGGACAGGCTGGGGGGCTACACCTTC
TRBV5-1,TRBJ2-1,TRBD2,NA,CASSFSGSSYNEQFF,TGCGCCAGCAGCTTTAGCGGGAGCTCCTACAATGAGCAGTTCTTC
TRBV24-1,TRBJ2-1,NA,NA,CATSDLPSGADEQFF,TGTGCCACCAGTGATTTGCCGTCTGGGGCTGATGAGCAGTTCTTC
TRBV5-4,TRBJ2-5,TRBD1,few,CATRQGLFETQYF,TGTGCCACGAGACAGGGTCTATTTGAGACCCAGTACTTC
TRBV19,TRBJ1-2,TRBD1,NA,CASGIEDRSLYGYTF,TGTGCCAGTGGAATCGAGGACAGGTCTCTCTATGGCTACACCTTC
TRBV30,TRBJ1-1,NA,NA,CAWSVSPRGEAFF,TGTGCCTGGAGTGTATCCCCCCGGGGTGAAGCTTTCTTT
TRBV15,TRBJ1-4,TRBD1,NA,CATSRTGGWEKLFF,TGTGCCACCAGCAGGACAGGGGGCTGGGAAAAACTGTTTTTT
TRBV7-8,TRBJ1-3,NA,NA,CASSLGIAGSFSGNTIYF,TGTGCCAGCAGCTTAGGGATTGCAGGGTCTTTCTCTGGAAACACCATATATTTT
TRBV28,TRBJ1-6,TRBD1,once,CASSLNRGTIWSPLHF,TGTGCCAGCAGTCTCAACAGGGGTACTATTTGGTCACCCCTCCACTTT
TRBV5-1,TRBJ2-2,TRBD1,NA,CASSLGQPNTGELFF,TGCGCCAGCAGCCTGGGACAGCCGAACACCGGGGAGCTGTTTTTT
TRBV5-1,TRBJ1-4,NA,few,CASSLVGQYEKLFF,TGCGCCAGCAGCTTGGTAGGACAGTATGAAAAACTGTTTTTT
TRBV5-1,TRBJ1-1,TRBD1,few,CASSPGTGRVNTEAFF,TGCGCCAGCAGCCCGGGGACAGGGAGGGTGAACACTGAAGCTTTCTTT
TRBV28,TRBJ2-1,TRBD2,NA,CASSLGASGGYNEQFF,TGTGCCAGCAGTTTAGGGGCGAGCGGGGGCTACAATGAGCAGTTCTTC
TRBV6-5,TRBJ1-3,NA,few,CASSSRDRLRNTIYF,TGTGCCAGCAGTTCCAGAGACAGGCTCAGAAACACCATATATTTT
TRBV27,TRBJ2-7,NA,NA,CASSSGWFGEQYF,TGTGCCAGCAGTTCAGGGTGGTTCGGCGAGCAGTACTTC
TRBV3-1/TRBV3-2,TRBJ1-2,TRBD1,NA,CASSQGQANYGYTF,TGTGCCAGCAGCCAGGGACAGGCTAACTATGGCTACACCTTC